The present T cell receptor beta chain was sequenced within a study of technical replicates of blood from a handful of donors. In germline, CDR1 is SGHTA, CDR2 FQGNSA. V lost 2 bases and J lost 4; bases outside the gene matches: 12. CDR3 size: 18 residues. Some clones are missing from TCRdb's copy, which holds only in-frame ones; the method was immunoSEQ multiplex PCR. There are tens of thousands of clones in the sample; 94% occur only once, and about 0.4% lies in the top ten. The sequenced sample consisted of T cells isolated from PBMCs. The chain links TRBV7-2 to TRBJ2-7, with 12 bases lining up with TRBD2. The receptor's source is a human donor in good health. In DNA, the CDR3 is TGTGCCAGCAGCTTACCAGTTGCGACTAGCGGGAGTATTTACGAGCAGTACTTC. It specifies CASSLPVATSGSIYEQYF.